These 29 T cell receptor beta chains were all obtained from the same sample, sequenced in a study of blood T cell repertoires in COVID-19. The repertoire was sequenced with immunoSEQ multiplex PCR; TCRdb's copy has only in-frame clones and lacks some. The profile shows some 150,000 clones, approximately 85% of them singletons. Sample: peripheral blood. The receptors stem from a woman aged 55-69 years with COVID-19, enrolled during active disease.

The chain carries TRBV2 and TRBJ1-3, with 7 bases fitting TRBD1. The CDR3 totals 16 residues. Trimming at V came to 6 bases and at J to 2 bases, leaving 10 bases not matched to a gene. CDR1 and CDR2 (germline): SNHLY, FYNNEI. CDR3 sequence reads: CASRPGQQQPGNTIYF. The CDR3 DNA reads TGTGCCAGCAGACCGGGACAGCAGCAACCTGGAAACACCATATATTTT.

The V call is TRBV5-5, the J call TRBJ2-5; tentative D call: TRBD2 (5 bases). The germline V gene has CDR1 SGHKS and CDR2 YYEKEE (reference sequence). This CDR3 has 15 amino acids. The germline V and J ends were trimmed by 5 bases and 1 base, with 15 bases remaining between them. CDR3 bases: TGTGCCAGCAGGGATGAGAGGGTTTCCCAAGAGACCCAGTACTTC. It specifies CASRDERVSQETQYF.

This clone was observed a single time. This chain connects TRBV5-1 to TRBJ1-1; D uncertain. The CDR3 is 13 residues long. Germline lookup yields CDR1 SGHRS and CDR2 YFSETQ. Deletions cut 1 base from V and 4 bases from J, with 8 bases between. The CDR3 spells CASSLIRFTEAFF. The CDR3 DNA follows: TGCGCCAGCAGCTTGATTCGGTTCACTGAAGCTTTCTTT.

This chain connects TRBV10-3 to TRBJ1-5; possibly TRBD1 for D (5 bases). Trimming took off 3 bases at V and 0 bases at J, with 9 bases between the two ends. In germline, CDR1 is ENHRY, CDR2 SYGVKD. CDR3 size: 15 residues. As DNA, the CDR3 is TGTGCCATCAGTGACTCGGGGGATAGCAATCAGCCCCAGCATTTT. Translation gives CAISDSGDSNQPQHF.

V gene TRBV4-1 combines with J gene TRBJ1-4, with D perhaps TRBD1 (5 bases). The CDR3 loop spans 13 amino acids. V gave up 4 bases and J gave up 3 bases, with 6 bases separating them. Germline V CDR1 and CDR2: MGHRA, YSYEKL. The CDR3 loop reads CASSRTSNEKLFF. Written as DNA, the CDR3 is TGCGCCAGCAGCCGGACATCTAATGAAAAACTGTTTTTT.

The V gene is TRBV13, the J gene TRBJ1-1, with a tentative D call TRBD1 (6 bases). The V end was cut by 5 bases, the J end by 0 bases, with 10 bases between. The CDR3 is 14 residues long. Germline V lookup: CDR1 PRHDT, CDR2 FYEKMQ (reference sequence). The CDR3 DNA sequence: TGTGCCAGCAGCGGGGCAGGGGTGAACACTGAAGCTTTCTTT. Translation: CASSGAGVNTEAFF.

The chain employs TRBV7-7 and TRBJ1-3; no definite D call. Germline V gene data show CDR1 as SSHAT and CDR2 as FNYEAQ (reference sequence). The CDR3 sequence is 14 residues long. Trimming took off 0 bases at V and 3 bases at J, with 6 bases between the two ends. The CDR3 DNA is TGTGCCAGCAGCTTAGCGGGCGATGGAAACACCATATATTTT. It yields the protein CASSLAGDGNTIYF.

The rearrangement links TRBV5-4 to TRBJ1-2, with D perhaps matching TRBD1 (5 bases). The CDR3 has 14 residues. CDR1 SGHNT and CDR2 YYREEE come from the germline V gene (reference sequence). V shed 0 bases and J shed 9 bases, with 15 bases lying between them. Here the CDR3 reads CASSLGGPRFSYTF. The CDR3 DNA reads TGTGCCAGCAGCTTGGGGGGCCCTCGTTTTAGCTACACCTTC.

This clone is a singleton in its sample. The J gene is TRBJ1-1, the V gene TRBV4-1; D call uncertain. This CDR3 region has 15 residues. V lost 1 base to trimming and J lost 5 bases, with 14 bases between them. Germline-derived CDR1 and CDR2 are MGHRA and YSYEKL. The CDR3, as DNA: TGCGCCAGCAGCCAAGTTTTGCAGGCAAAGACTGAAGCTTTCTTT. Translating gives CASSQVLQAKTEAFF.

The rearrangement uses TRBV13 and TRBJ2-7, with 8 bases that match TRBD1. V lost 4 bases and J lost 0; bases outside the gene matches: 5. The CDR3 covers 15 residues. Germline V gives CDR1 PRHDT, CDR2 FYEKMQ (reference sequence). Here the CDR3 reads CASSYGQGLSYEQYF. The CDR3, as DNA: TGTGCCAGCAGCTATGGACAGGGACTCTCCTACGAGCAGTACTTC.

The CDR3 loop reads CASSENGMAVGAYEQYF. CDR3 DNA sequence: TGTGCCAGCAGTGAAAATGGAATGGCTGTAGGGGCCTACGAGCAGTACTTC. V is TRBV6-1 and J is TRBJ2-7, with D possibly TRBD1 on 5 matching bases. Trimming cost V 2 bases and J 2 bases, with 19 bases left between them. Germline assignment: CDR1 MNHNS and CDR2 SASEGT. The CDR3 contains 17 residues.

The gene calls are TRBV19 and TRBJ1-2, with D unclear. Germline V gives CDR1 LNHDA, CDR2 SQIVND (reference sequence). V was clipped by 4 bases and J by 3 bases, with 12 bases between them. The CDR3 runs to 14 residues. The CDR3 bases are TGTGCCAGTAGTAAAACACCCGCCGACTATGGCTACACCTTC. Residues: CASSKTPADYGYTF. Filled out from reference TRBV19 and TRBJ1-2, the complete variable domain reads DGGITQSPKYLFRKEGQNVTLSCEQNLNHDAMYWYRQDPGQGLRLIYYSQIVNDFQKGDIAEGYSVSREKKESFPLTVTSAQKNPTAFYLCASSKTPADYGYTFGSGTRLTVV.

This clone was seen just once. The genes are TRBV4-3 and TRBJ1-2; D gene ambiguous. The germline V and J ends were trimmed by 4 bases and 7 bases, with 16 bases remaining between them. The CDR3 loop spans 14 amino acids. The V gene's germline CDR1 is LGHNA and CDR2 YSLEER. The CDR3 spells CASSPASVEAGYTF. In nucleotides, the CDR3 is TGCGCCAGCAGCCCAGCATCGGTTGAGGCTGGCTACACCTTC.

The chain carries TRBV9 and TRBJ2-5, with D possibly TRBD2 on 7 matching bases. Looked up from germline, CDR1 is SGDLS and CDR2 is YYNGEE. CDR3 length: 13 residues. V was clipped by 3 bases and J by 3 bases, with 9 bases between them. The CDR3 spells CASSGGGEETQYF. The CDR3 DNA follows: TGTGCCAGCAGCGGCGGGGGCGAAGAGACCCAGTACTTC.

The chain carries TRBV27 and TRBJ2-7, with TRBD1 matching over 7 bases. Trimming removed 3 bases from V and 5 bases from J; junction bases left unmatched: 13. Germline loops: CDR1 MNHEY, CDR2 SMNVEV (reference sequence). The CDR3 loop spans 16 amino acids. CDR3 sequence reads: CASSLHRGQGVDEQYF. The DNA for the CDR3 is TGTGCCAGCAGTTTGCACCGCGGGCAGGGGGTAGACGAGCAGTACTTC.

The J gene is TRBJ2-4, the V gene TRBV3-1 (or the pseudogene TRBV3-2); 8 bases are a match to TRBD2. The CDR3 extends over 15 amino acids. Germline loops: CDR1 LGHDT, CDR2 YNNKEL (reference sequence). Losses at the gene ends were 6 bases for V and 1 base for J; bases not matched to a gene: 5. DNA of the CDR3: TGTGCCAGCAGGCCCGGGGGGGCCGCCAAAAACATTCAGTACTTC. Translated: CASRPGGAAKNIQYF.

The CDR3 loop reads CATSDRGQGFVNEQFF. CDR3 nucleotides: TGTGCCACCAGTGATCGGGGACAAGGGTTTGTCAATGAGCAGTTCTTC. The V gene is TRBV24-1, the J gene TRBJ2-1; maybe TRBD1 (6 bases). Germline-derived CDR1 and CDR2 are KGHDR and SFDVKD. There are 16 residues in the CDR3. Trimming took 3 bases from V and 6 from J, leaving 17 bases between them.

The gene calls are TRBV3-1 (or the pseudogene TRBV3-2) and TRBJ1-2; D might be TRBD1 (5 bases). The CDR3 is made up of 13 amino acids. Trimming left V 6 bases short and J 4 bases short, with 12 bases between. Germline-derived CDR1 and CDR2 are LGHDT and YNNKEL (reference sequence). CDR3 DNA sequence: TGTGCCAGCAGTGCGGGACGGGCCTATGGCTACACCTTC. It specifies CASSAGRAYGYTF.

CDR3 bases: TGTGCCAGCAGTAAGGTGGGGATCCGGGGGGAGCCCCAGCATTTT. Translation: CASSKVGIRGEPQHF. V usage is TRBV7-2 and J usage is TRBJ1-5; perhaps TRBD1 as D (5 bases). V gave up 6 bases and J gave up 8 bases, with 20 bases separating them. Germline V CDR1 and CDR2: SGHTA, FQGNSA. The CDR3 has 15 residues.

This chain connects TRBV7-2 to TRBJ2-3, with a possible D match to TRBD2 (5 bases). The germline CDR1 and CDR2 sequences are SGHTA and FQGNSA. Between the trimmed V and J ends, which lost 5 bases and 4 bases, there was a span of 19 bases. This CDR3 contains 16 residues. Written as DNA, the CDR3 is TGTGCCAGCAGCCCCTGGACCACCCGAGCGGCAGATACGCAGTATTTT. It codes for CASSPWTTRAADTQYF.

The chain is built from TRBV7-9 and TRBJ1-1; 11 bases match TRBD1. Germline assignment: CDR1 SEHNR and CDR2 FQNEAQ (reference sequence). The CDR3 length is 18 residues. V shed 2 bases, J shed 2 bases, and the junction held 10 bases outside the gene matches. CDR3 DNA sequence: TGTGCCAGCAGCTTACCTTTAAGGACAGGGGGCCAAAACACTGAAGCTTTCTTT. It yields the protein CASSLPLRTGGQNTEAFF. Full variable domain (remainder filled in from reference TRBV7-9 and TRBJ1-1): DTGVSQNPRHKITKRGQNVTFRCDPISEHNRLYWYRQTLGQGPEFLTYFQNEAQLEKSRLLSDRFSAERPKGSFSTLEIQRTEQGDSAMYLCASSLPLRTGGQNTEAFFGQGTRLTVV.

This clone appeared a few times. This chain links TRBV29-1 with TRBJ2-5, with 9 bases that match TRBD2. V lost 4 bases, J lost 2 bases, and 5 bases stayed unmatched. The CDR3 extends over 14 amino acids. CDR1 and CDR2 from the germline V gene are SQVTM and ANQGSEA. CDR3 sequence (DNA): TGCAGCGTTGGGACTAGCGCGGAGCAAGAGACCCAGTACTTC. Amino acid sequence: CSVGTSAEQETQYF.

The CDR3 is CASRYAGADTQYF. CDR3 in DNA: TGTGCCAGCAGATATGCGGGGGCAGATACGCAGTATTTT. The V gene is TRBV11-2, the J gene TRBJ2-3, with 7 bases lining up with TRBD2. In germline, CDR1 is SGHAT, CDR2 FQNNGV. The V and J ends lost 6 bases and 4 bases, in that order; junction bases with no gene match: 4. CDR3 length equals 13 residues.

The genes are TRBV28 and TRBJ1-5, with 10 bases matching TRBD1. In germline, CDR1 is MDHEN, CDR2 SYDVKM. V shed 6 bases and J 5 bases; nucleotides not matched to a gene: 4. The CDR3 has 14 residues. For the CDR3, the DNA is TGTGCCAGCAGCCCTGGACAGGGGGATCAGCCCCAGCATTTT. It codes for CASSPGQGDQPQHF. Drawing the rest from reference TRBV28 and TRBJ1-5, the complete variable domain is DVKVTQSSRYLVKRTGEKVFLECVQDMDHENMFWYRQDPGLGLRLIYFSYDVKMKEKGDIPEGYSVSREKKERFSLILESASTNQTSMYLCASSPGQGDQPQHFGDGTRLSIL.

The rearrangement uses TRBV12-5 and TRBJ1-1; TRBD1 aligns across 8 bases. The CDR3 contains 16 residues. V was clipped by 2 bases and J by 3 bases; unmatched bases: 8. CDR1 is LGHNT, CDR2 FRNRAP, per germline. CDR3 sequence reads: CASGLSQQGVYTEAFF. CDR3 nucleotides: TGTGCTAGTGGTTTGTCCCAACAGGGGGTGTACACTGAAGCTTTCTTT.

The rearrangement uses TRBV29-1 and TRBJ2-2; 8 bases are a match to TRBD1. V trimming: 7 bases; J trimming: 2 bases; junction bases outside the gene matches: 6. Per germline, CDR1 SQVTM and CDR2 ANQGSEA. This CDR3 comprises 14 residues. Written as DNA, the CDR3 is TGCAGCGCTACGGACAGGGAAAACACCGGGGAGCTGTTTTTT. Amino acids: CSATDRENTGELFF.

The CDR3 DNA follows: TGTGCCATCAGTGGGACAGGGGAGAAGACTAATGAAAAACTGTTTTTT. Translating gives CAISGTGEKTNEKLFF. The chain has TRBV10-3 and TRBJ1-4, with TRBD1 matching over 9 bases. The CDR3 totals 16 residues. Germline lookup yields CDR1 ENHRY and CDR2 SYGVKD. V shed 4 bases, J shed 2 bases, and the junction held 5 bases outside the gene matches.

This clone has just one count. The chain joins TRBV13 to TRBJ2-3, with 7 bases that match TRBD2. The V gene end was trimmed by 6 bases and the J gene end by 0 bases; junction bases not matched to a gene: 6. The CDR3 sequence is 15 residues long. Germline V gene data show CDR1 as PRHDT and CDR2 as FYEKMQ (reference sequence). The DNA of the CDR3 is TGTGCCAGCAGAGAGCGGGGTGTGAGCACAGATACGCAGTATTTT. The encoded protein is CASRERGVSTDTQYF.

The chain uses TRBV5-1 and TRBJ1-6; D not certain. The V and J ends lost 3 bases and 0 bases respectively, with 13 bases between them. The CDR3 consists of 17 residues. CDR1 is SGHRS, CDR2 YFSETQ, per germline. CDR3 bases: TGCGCCAGCAGCTATAGATCGATGAGCTCCTATAATTCACCCCTCCACTTT. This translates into CASSYRSMSSYNSPLHF.